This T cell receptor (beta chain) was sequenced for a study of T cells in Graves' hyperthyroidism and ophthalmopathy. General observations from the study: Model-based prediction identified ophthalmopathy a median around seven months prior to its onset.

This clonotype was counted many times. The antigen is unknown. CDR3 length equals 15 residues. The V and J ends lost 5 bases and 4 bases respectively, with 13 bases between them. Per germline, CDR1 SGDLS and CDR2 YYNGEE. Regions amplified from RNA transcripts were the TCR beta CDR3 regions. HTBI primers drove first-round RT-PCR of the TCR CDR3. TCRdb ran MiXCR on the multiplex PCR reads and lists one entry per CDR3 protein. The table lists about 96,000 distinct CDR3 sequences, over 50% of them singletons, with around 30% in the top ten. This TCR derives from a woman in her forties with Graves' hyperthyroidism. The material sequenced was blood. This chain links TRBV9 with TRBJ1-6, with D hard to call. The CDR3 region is CASRNQDDYNSPLHF. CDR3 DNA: TGTGCCAGCAGGAATCAGGACGATTATAATTCACCCCTCCACTTT.